This TCR beta chain was documented in a study of T cells in Graves' hyperthyroidism and ophthalmopathy. Broader study findings: The blood repertoire included most of the expanded thyroid clonotypes above 0.001.

Trimming removed 3 bases at V and 0 bases at J, with 11 bases between. The CDR3 spans 16 residues. Per germline, CDR1 MDHEN and CDR2 SYDVKM. From RNA transcripts, TCR beta CDR3 regions were amplified. TCR CDR3 underwent first-round RT-PCR with the HTBI primer set. TCRdb redid the calling of the multiplex PCR reads with MiXCR, one entry per CDR3 protein. The top ten clones hold roughly 14% of a sample with some 250,000 distinct CDR3 sequences, less than 15% of them seen once. Ten or more counts support this clonotype. Its specificity is not known. The study enrolled patients aged 18 to 65 with newly diagnosed hyperthyroidism of under 2 months' duration. Lactation, pregnancy, other autoimmune disease or uncontrolled infection led to exclusion of patients.

The chain links TRBV28 to TRBJ2-2; D unclear. The sample consisted of blood. The TCR originated in a middle-aged woman with Graves' hyperthyroidism that later progressed to Graves' ophthalmopathy. CDR3 residues: CASSFTRATNTGELFF. CDR3 bases: TGTGCCAGCAGTTTTACACGGGCCACGAACACCGGGGAGCTGTTTTTT.